The 32 T cell receptor beta chains given below trace back to one sample, sequenced in a study. TCRdb redid the calling of the 5' RACE reads with MiXCR, one entry per CDR3 protein. This sample yields approximately 8,600 distinct CDR3 sequences, of which approximately 16% are seen a single time; 3% to 4% belongs to the top ten. Sequencing was performed on memory CD4+ T cells sorted from blood. Subset reported: memory CD4+ T cells, CD4+CD45RO+CD25-. These receptor sequences come from a female donor with breast cancer.

This clonotype was observed a few times. Being one base from a much bigger clone, this may be a read error. This chain links TRBV5-1 with TRBJ1-6, with a weak D call TRBD1 (5 bases). The CDR3 extends over 15 amino acids. The germline gives CDR1 SGHRS, CDR2 YFSETQ. CDR3 nucleotide sequence: TGCGCCAGCAGCTACCGGGACCCGGGGAATTCACTCCTCCACTTT. It translates to CASSYRDPGNSLLHF.

This clonotype is categorized as medium-sized (0.01 to 0.1%). The V gene is TRBV6-6, the J gene TRBJ1-4, with D uncertain. Trimming took 6 bases from V and 5 from J, leaving 10 bases between them. This CDR3 is 13 amino acids long. Germline assignment: CDR1 MNHNY and CDR2 SVGAGI (reference sequence). The CDR3 DNA is TGTGCCAGCAGCCGCGCCAGCAATGAAAAACTGTTTTTT. Amino acids: CASSRASNEKLFF.

By share of the sample, this clonotype is medium-sized. J is TRBJ2-1 and V is TRBV7-2; no clear D gene. V lost 1 base and J 2 bases, leaving 3 bases between the germline ends. This CDR3 contains 13 residues. The germline V gene has CDR1 SGHTA and CDR2 FQGNSA. CDR3 bases: TGTGCCAGCAGCTTAGGGGCCTACAATGAGCAGTTCTTC. This sequence encodes CASSLGAYNEQFF.

By sample share, this clonotype is medium-sized. The chain carries TRBV12-3 or TRBV12-4 and TRBJ2-2, with 8 bases aligning to TRBD2. The CDR3 consists of 14 residues. With V trimmed by 4 bases and J by 5 bases, 3 bases remained unmatched. The CDR3 reads CASSSGTRTGELFF. CDR3 DNA: TGTGCCAGCAGTTCCGGGACTAGAACCGGGGAGCTGTTTTTT.

The gene calls are TRBV28 and TRBJ1-2, with D possibly matching TRBD1 (5 bases). This CDR3 is 12 amino acids long. Between the trimmed V and J ends, which lost 4 bases and 6 bases, there was a span of 9 bases. Per germline, CDR1 MDHEN and CDR2 SYDVKM. The CDR3, as DNA: TGTGCCAGCAGTTCTGGGGGTGATGGCTACACCTTC. Translated, it gives CASSSGGDGYTF.

Details on this clonotype: Compared with germline, one end of the junction differs, possibly owing to a read error. The gene calls are TRBV9 and TRBJ2-1; 8 nucleotides match TRBD2. CDR3 size: 15 residues. Germline assignment: CDR1 SGDLS and CDR2 YYNGEE. The CDR3 coding sequence is TGTGCCAGCAGTCCTACTAGCGGTCTCTACAATGAGCAGCTCTTC. Translating it yields CASSPTSGLYNEQLF.

As regards this clonotype: Lacking the conserved final phenylalanine or tryptophan, this CDR3 likely reflects a read error. This chain uses TRBV9 with TRBJ2-5, with 11 bases identical to TRBD1. This CDR3 contains 15 residues. Germline V gene data show CDR1 as SGDLS and CDR2 as YYNGEE. CDR3 region: CASSVGGTGGETQYV. The CDR3 bases are TGTGCAAGCAGCGTAGGAGGGACAGGGGGAGAGACCCAGTACGTC.

This clonotype was found many times. This chain links TRBV2 with TRBJ1-1; D is unclear. The CDR3 extends over 13 amino acids. The V end lost 0 bases, the J end lost 10 bases, and 12 bases lay between the germline ends. CDR1 is SNHLY, CDR2 FYNNEI, per germline. The CDR3: CASSEAPRRVAFF. The CDR3 DNA sequence: TGTGCCAGCAGTGAAGCTCCCCGGAGGGTAGCTTTCTTT. The whole variable domain, filled in from reference TRBV2 and TRBJ1-1, reads EPEVTQTPSHQVTQMGQEVILRCVPISNHLYFYWYRQILGQKVEFLVSFYNNEISEKSEIFDDQFSVERPDGSNFTLKIRSTKLEDSAMYFCASSEAPRRVAFFGQGTRLTVV.

This clonotype has a handful of counts. The rearrangement uses TRBV7-9 and TRBJ2-1, with D possibly being TRBD1 (6 bases). The CDR3 loop spans 17 amino acids. Trimming removed 1 base at V and 2 bases at J, with 15 bases between. Germline lookup yields CDR1 SEHNR and CDR2 FQNEAQ (reference sequence). The CDR3 nucleotides read TGTGCCAGCAGCTTAGTTGGCTCGGGACACCCCTACAATGAGCAGTTCTTC. Encoded protein: CASSLVGSGHPYNEQFF.

The chain combines TRBV30 with TRBJ1-2; TRBD1 is a possible D gene (6 bases). The CDR3 contains 12 residues. Germline V gene data show CDR1 as GTSNPN and CDR2 as SVGIG (reference sequence). The V gene lost 4 bases and the J gene lost 8 bases, with 14 bases spanning the gap. The CDR3 region is CAWIDRTKGYTF. In DNA form, the CDR3 reads TGTGCCTGGATCGACAGGACGAAGGGCTACACCTTC.

This clonotype is classed as medium-sized. V gene TRBV20-1 combines with J gene TRBJ1-2; tentatively, D is TRBD1 (5 bases). CDR3 size: 13 residues. Per the germline V gene, CDR1 is DFQATT and CDR2 is SNEGSKA (reference sequence). The ends were cut back, 6 bases at V and 5 bases at J, with 16 bases in the middle. The CDR3 nucleotides are TGCAGTGCAACGAGAGGGGAGGGATATGGCTACACCTTC. Translating it yields CSATRGEGYGYTF.

The chain employs TRBV7-2 and TRBJ1-5; D uncertain. The CDR3 spans 15 residues. V lost 3 bases and J lost 6, with 15 bases in between. Germline V CDR1 and CDR2: SGHTA, FQGNSA. The DNA for the CDR3 is TGTGCCAGCAGCTTCTCGGCGAGAGGCAGTCAGCCCCAGCATTTT. Its protein product is CASSFSARGSQPQHF. The variable domain in full, completed from reference TRBV7-2 and TRBJ1-5, reads GAGVSQSPSNKVTEKGKDVELRCDPISGHTALYWYRQSLGQGLEFLIYFQGNSAPDKSGLPSDRFSAERTGGSVSTLTIQRTQQEDSAVYLCASSFSARGSQPQHFGDGTRLSIL.

This clonotype has a count of ten or more. This sequence joins TRBV3-1 and TRBJ1-2, with a possible D match to TRBD1 (5 bases). This CDR3 region has 13 residues. Trimming took off 1 base at V and 8 bases at J, with 11 bases between the two ends. Germline values: CDR1 LGHDT, CDR2 YNNKEL (reference sequence). As DNA, the CDR3 is TGTGCCAGCAGCCAAGCCGGGGCCGGCGGCTACACCTTC. As protein: CASSQAGAGGYTF.

This clonotype was recorded at least ten times. J is TRBJ2-7 and V is TRBV18, with a weak D call TRBD2 (6 bases). Trimming stripped 3 bases from V and 3 bases from J, with 15 bases between. Germline lookup yields CDR1 KGHSH and CDR2 LQKENI. This CDR3 is built from 15 residues. The CDR3 DNA is TGTGCCAGCTCACCCGAAGGATTCGGGGGCTACGAGCAGTACTTC. This sequence encodes CASSPEGFGGYEQYF.

This clonotype counts as medium-sized (0.01 to 0.1%). V gene TRBV5-1 combines with J gene TRBJ2-3, with 8 bases fitting TRBD2. This CDR3 is 15 amino acids long. Germline CDR1 is SGHRS and CDR2 is YFSETQ. After removal of 3 bases from V and 4 bases from J, the junction contained 7 bases not matched to a gene. This CDR3 reads CASSSRLATSDTQYF. The CDR3, as DNA: TGCGCCAGCAGCTCTCGACTAGCGACCTCAGATACGCAGTATTTT.

This clonotype is medium-sized. The chain links TRBV5-1 to TRBJ2-5, with 9 bases fitting TRBD2. Germline values: CDR1 SGHRS, CDR2 YFSETQ. The CDR3 length is 17 residues. The V segment lost 4 bases and the J segment 2 bases; nucleotides outside the gene matches: 12. The CDR3 region is CASSRAGRLAEQETQYF. DNA for the CDR3: TGCGCCAGCAGCAGGGCCGGGAGACTAGCGGAGCAAGAGACCCAGTACTTC.

The chain joins TRBV27 to TRBJ2-7; TRBD2 might be the D (5 bases). V was trimmed by 6 bases and J by 5 bases, leaving 20 bases between them. CDR3 length equals 15 residues. In germline, CDR1 is MNHEY, CDR2 SMNVEV (reference sequence). Written as DNA, the CDR3 is TGTGCCAGCAGGGGGATCGTGACTAAACAACACGAGCAGTACTTC. This gives the protein CASRGIVTKQHEQYF.

Ten or more counts support this clonotype. The chain combines TRBV7-2 with TRBJ2-7; possibly TRBD1 for D (6 bases). V was pared by 5 bases and J by 7 bases, with 12 bases between. The V gene's germline CDR1 is SGHTA and CDR2 FQGNSA. The CDR3 totals 12 residues. The CDR3 here is CASSPYREEQYF. For the CDR3, the DNA is TGTGCCAGCAGCCCTTACAGGGAAGAGCAGTACTTC.

This clonotype was seen only a few times. A single base separates this from a much larger clone, so it may be a read error. This chain links TRBV5-6 with TRBJ1-5; D is possibly TRBD1 (6 bases). The V gene lost 4 bases and the J gene lost 1 base, with 15 bases spanning the gap. The CDR3 is 16 amino acids. Germline V CDR1 and CDR2: SGHDT, YYEEEE. CDR3 residues: CASSVQGLESNQPQHF. CDR3 nucleotides: TGTGCCAGCAGCGTACAGGGTCTGGAGAGCAATCAGCCCCAGCATTTT.

The table lists this clonotype with many counts. This chain links TRBV19 with TRBJ2-1; no reliable D call. V was pared by 5 bases and J by 4 bases, with 15 bases between. Germline CDR1 is LNHDA and CDR2 is SQIVND (reference sequence). The CDR3 is 15 amino acids. As DNA, the CDR3 is TGTGCCAGTAGTCTACGGGTTGGAAGGTACAATGAGCAGTTCTTC. Translating it yields CASSLRVGRYNEQFF.

By sample fraction, this clonotype is medium-sized. The J gene is TRBJ1-6, the V gene TRBV5-1; D not certain. CDR3 length: 15 residues. In germline, CDR1 is SGHRS, CDR2 YFSETQ. V lost 4 bases, J lost 5 bases, and 13 bases lay in between. The CDR3 coding sequence is TGCGCCAGCAGCCTTTCCGACAACAATAATTCACCCCTCCACTTT. The encoded protein is CASSLSDNNNSPLHF. The whole variable domain, filled in from reference TRBV5-1 and TRBJ1-6, reads KAGVTQTPRYLIKTRGQQVTLSCSPISGHRSVSWYQQTPGQGLQFLFEYFSETQRNKGNFPGRFSGRQFSNSRSEMNVSTLELGDSALYLCASSLSDNNNSPLHFGNGTRLTVT.

This clonotype is medium-sized. V is TRBV20-1 and J is TRBJ2-1; weak D call: TRBD2 (6 bases). The V end was cut by 1 base, the J end by 0 bases, with 19 bases between. The CDR3 has 18 amino acids. Germline CDR1 DFQATT, CDR2 SNEGSKA (reference sequence). The CDR3 DNA reads TGCAGTGCTAGAGCGCCTAGGGAGGCGGCACGCTCCTACAATGAGCAGTTCTTC. Translating gives CSARAPREAARSYNEQFF.

The V and J genes are TRBV20-1 and TRBJ1-1; D might be TRBD1 (5 bases). Trimming left V 7 bases short and J 1 base short, with 13 bases between. CDR3 length equals 13 residues. The germline V gene has CDR1 DFQATT and CDR2 SNEGSKA (reference sequence). CDR3 residues: CSDKGPANTEAFF. The CDR3 DNA reads as TGCAGTGACAAGGGACCGGCGAACACTGAAGCTTTCTTT.

This clonotype showed up just a few times. The chain links TRBV5-1 to TRBJ2-3; D gene ambiguous. Trimming left V 0 bases short and J 8 bases short, with 13 bases between. In germline, CDR1 is SGHRS, CDR2 YFSETQ. The CDR3 consists of 14 residues. CDR3 region: CASSLASEMATQYF. Here the CDR3 DNA reads TGCGCCAGCAGCTTGGCCTCTGAAATGGCTACGCAGTATTTT.

This clonotype is medium-sized (0.01 to 0.1%) in the sample. The rearrangement joins TRBV11-3 to TRBJ2-7; no clear D. Germline CDR1 and CDR2: SGHNT and YENEEA. The CDR3 has 14 residues. V lost 1 base and J lost 0, with 7 bases in between. The CDR3 is CASSLVRSSYEQYF. CDR3 nucleotide sequence: TGTGCCAGCAGCTTAGTACGAAGCTCCTACGAGCAGTACTTC.

The rearrangement links TRBV6-5 to TRBJ1-4; no reliable D call. V was shortened by 6 bases and J by 6 bases, with 5 bases between the two germline ends. The CDR3 sequence is 11 residues long. Germline V lookup: CDR1 MNHEY, CDR2 SVGAGI. The CDR3, as DNA: TGTGCCAGCAGGCGGGATGAAAAACTGTTTTTT. Encoded protein: CASRRDEKLFF.

This clonotype was counted many times. The chain links TRBV3-1 to TRBJ2-7, with 8 bases fitting TRBD2. J lost 0 bases, V lost 5 bases, and 3 bases had no gene match. Germline CDR1 LGHDT, CDR2 YNNKEL (reference sequence). The CDR3 is 14 residues long. CDR3 DNA: TGTGCCAGCAGCTCGGCGGGAGGCTCCTACGAGCAGTACTTC. This encodes CASSSAGGSYEQYF.

The V call is TRBV4-3, the J call TRBJ2-7; possible D gene TRBD2, 6 bases. V lost 4 bases to trimming and J lost 4 bases, with 26 bases between them. The germline V gene has CDR1 LGHNA and CDR2 YSLEER. This CDR3 contains 18 residues. The CDR3 protein is CASSPNTRWEAGSYEQYF. The DNA of the CDR3 is TGCGCCAGCAGCCCTAATACCCGGTGGGAGGCGGGTTCGTACGAGCAGTACTTC.

The table lists this clonotype with a few counts. The chain couples TRBV5-7 to TRBJ2-7; D perhaps matches TRBD1 (5 bases). TRBV5-7 is labeled an ORF, and its function is uncertain. CDR3 size: 15 residues. The V and J ends lost 2 bases and 6 bases respectively, with 18 bases between them. CDR3 sequence reads: CASSLRTRTGFEQYF. CDR3 nucleotide sequence: TGTGCCAGCAGCTTAAGGACCCGAACAGGCTTCGAGCAGTACTTC.

The chain carries TRBV20-1 and TRBJ2-2; 7 positions agree with TRBD2. The CDR3 runs 15 residues. Germline-derived CDR1 and CDR2 are DFQATT and SNEGSKA (reference sequence). V lost 5 bases, J lost 4 bases, and 10 bases stayed unmatched. The CDR3 DNA follows: TGCAGTGCTGAAAAAGCGGGACTTTCCACCGGGGAGCTGTTTTTT. Translation: CSAEKAGLSTGELFF.

This clonotype was seen a handful of times. The chain carries TRBV23-1 and TRBJ1-5, with D perhaps TRBD1 (5 bases). Being an ORF, TRBV23-1 has a function that is uncertain. The ends were cut back, 11 bases at V and 6 bases at J, with 14 bases in the middle. The CDR3 loop spans 12 amino acids. Here the CDR3 reads CAGAGVCQPQHF. The CDR3, as DNA: TGCGCCGGAGCGGGGGTATGTCAGCCCCAGCATTTT.

There are a few counts of this clonotype. V and J are TRBV20-1 and TRBJ2-5; the D is unclear. The CDR3 contains 11 residues. Germline values: CDR1 DFQATT, CDR2 SNEGSKA (reference sequence). V lost 5 bases to trimming and J lost 5 bases, with 9 bases between them. The CDR3 loop reads CSAEHHETQYF. The DNA for the CDR3 is TGCAGTGCTGAACATCACGAGACCCAGTACTTC.